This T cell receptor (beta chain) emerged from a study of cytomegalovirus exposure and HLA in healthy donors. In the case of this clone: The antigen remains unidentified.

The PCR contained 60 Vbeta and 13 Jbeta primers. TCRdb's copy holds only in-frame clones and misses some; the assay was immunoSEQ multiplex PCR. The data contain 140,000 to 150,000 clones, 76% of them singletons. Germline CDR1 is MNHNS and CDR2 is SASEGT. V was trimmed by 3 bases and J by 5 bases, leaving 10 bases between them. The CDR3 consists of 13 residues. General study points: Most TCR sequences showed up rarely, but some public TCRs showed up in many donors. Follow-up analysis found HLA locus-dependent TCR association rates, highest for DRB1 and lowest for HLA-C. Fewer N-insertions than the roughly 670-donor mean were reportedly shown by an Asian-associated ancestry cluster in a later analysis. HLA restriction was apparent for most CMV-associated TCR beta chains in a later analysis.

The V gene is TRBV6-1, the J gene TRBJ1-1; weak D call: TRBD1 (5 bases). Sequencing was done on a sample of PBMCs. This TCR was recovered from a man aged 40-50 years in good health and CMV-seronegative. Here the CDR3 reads CASSEFRETEAFF. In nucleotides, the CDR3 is TGTGCCAGCAGTGAGTTCAGGGAAACTGAAGCTTTCTTT.